The clone carrying this TCR beta chain was counted a few times. Its antigen is undetermined. The data were obtained in a study of radiotherapy plus CTLA-4 blockade in lung cancer. About the research overall: Disease control was present in more than 30% of patients, and objective responses in about 18%. General study points: Response, reportedly, was best predicted by interferon-beta along with early blood T cell clone dynamics. The study found tumor-derived TCR clones expanded in blood after radiotherapy plus ipilimumab.

V shed 4 bases, J shed 6 bases, and the junction held 10 bases outside the gene matches. This CDR3 contains 16 residues. From germline, CDR1 is SGHRS and CDR2 YFSETQ. Generated by immunoSEQ multiplex PCR, the TCRdb table keeps only in-frame clones and is missing some. The data contain over 30,000 clones, 70% to 75% of them singletons. This TCR was sampled from a human donor with non-small cell lung cancer whose response to radiotherapy plus ipilimumab could not be evaluated. The chain carries TRBV5-1 and TRBJ2-3, with 11 positions matching TRBD2. The sample in question was peripheral blood, obtained from a patient treated with radiotherapy plus ipilimumab. The DNA of the CDR3 is TGCGCCAGCAGCCCGGAGACTAGCGGGATGGGGGATACGCAGTATTTT. Its protein is CASSPETSGMGDTQYF.